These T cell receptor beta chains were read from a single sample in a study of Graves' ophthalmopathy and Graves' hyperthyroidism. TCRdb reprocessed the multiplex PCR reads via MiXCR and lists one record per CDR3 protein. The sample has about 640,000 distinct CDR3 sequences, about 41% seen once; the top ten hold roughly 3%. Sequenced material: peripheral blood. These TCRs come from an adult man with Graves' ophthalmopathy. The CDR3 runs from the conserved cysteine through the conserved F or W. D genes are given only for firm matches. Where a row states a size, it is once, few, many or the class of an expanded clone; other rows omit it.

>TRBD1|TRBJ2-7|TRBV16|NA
CASSLQDRGHEQYF
TGTGCCAGCAGTCTCCAGGACAGGGGTCACGAGCAGTACTTC
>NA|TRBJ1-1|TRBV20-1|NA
CSKGNTEAFF
TGCTCTAAGGGGAACACTGAAGCTTTCTTT
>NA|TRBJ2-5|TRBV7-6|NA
CASSQDGRGGQETQYF
TGCGCCAGCAGCCAAGATGGGAGGGGGGGCCAAGAGACCCAGTACTTC
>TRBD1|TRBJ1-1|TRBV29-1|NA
CSLATGRTEAFF
TGCAGCTTGGCGACAGGGCGGACTGAAGCTTTCTTT
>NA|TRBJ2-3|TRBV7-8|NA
CASSSLGPKGDTQYF
TGTGCCAGCAGCTCCTTAGGCCCGAAGGGAGATACGCAGTATTTT
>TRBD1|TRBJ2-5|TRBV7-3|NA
CASSLAPTGGYETQYF
TGTGCCAGCAGCTTAGCGCCCACAGGGGGGTATGAGACCCAGTACTTC
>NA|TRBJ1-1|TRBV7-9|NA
CASSPLEAGGHTEAFF
TGTGCCAGCTCACCTCTGGAGGCAGGAGGGCACACTGAAGCTTTCTTT
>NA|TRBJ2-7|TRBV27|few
CASSLRGDIREQYF
TGTGCCAGCAGTTTACGCGGGGATATTCGCGAGCAGTACTTC
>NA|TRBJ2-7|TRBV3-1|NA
CASSHGSTYEQYF
TGTGCCAGCAGCCATGGGTCGACCTACGAGCAGTACTTC
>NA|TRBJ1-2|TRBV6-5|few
CASNGANYGYTF
TGTGCCAGCAACGGTGCTAACTATGGCTACACCTTC
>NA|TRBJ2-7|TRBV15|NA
CATSSVPAGGPTQDEQYF
TGTGCCACCAGCAGTGTTCCAGCGGGCGGGCCGACCCAGGACGAGCAGTACTTC
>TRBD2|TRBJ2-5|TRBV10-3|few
CAISEKDTSGGEETQYF
TGTGCCATCAGTGAGAAGGATACTAGCGGGGGTGAAGAGACCCAGTACTTC
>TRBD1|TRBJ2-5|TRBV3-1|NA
CASRTGQGGVETQYF
TGTGCCAGCAGGACTGGACAGGGGGGCGTGGAGACCCAGTACTTC
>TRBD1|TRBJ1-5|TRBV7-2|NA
CASSLWDRGQPQHF
TGTGCCAGCAGCTTATGGGACAGGGGTCAGCCCCAGCATTTT
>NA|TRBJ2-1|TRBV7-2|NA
CASSRTSASSYNEQFF
TGTGCCAGCAGCCGAACGAGCGCTAGCTCCTACAATGAGCAGTTCTTC
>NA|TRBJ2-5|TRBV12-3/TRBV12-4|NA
CASSLRESEYF
TGTGCCAGCAGTTTAAGGGAGAGTGAGTACTTC
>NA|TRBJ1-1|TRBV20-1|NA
CSASAPDGGQGNTEAFF
TGCAGTGCTAGTGCCCCCGATGGAGGGCAGGGGAACACTGAAGCTTTCTTT
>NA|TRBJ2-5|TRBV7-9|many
CASSFPRTAPKETQYF
TGTGCCAGCAGCTTCCCCCGGACAGCGCCAAAAGAGACCCAGTACTTC
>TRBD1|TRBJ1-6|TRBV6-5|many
CASSPRTGMASPLHF
TGTGCCAGCAGTCCCAGGACAGGGATGGCTTCACCCCTCCACTTT
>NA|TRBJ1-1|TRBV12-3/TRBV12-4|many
CASSLTGRTEAFF
TGTGCCAGCAGCTTAACCGGGAGGACTGAAGCTTTCTTT
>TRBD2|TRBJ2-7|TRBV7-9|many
CASSFLAAHGRYEQYF
TGTGCCAGCAGCTTTCTAGCGGCCCACGGCCGCTACGAGCAGTACTTC
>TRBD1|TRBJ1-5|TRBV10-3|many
CASSYGSQGSNQPQHF
TGTGCCAGCAGTTACGGATCACAGGGGAGCAATCAGCCCCAGCATTTT
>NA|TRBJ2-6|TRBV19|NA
CASEGSSSSGANVLTF
TGTGCCAGTGAGGGGAGCAGTTCCTCTGGGGCCAACGTCCTGACTTTC
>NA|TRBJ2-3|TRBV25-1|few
CASSLWGTDTQYF
TGTGCCAGCAGTTTGTGGGGCACAGATACGCAGTATTTT
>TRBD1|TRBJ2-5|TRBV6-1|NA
CASSEVWTGSYF
TGTGCCAGCAGTGAAGTATGGACAGGGTCGTACTTC
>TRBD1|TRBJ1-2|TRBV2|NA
CASSLEGAVGYTF
TGTGCCAGCAGCTTGGAGGGGGCTGTGGGCTACACCTTC
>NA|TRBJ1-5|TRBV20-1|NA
CSATPGGNSNQPQHF
TGCAGTGCTACCCCGGGAGGCAATAGCAATCAGCCCCAGCATTTT
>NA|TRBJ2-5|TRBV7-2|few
CASSLIGGLQETQYF
TGTGCCAGCAGCTTAATTGGGGGCCTCCAAGAGACCCAGTACTTC
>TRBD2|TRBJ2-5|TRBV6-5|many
CASSSHMGEGETQYF
TGTGCCAGCAGTTCCCACATGGGGGAGGGGGAGACCCAGTACTTC
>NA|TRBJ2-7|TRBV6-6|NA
CASRSKEGRAYEQYF
TGTGCCAGCAGGTCTAAAGAGGGGAGAGCCTACGAGCAGTACTTC
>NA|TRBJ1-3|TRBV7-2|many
CASSSHSSGNTIYF
TGTGCCAGCAGTTCACACTCCTCTGGAAACACCATATATTTT
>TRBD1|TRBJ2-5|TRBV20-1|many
CSGRSAGTGTWETQYF
TGCAGTGGACGATCGGCCGGGACAGGGACTTGGGAGACCCAGTACTTC
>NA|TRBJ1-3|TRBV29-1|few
CSVEGRLNTIYF
TGCAGCGTTGAGGGCCGCCTGAACACCATATATTTT